The clone carrying this TCR beta chain has just one count. Its antigen is as yet unknown. A multiplex PCR was run with 60 Vbeta primers and 13 Jbeta primers. Repertoires were generated with immunoSEQ multiplex PCR, while TCRdb's copy carries only in-frame clones and drops some. The sample has about 200,000 clones, 79% seen once. These data come from a study of cytomegalovirus exposure and HLA in healthy donors. Broader study findings: Most TCR sequences proved rare, with some public TCRs found in many donors. Reportedly, fewer N-insertions than the approximately 700-donor mean appeared in an Asian-associated ancestry cluster in a later analysis.

The sequence was obtained from a girl aged 5-17 years in good health and CMV-seropositive. The source material was PBMCs.

CDR3 loop: CASSLEPLAGSQDTQYF. CDR3 nucleotide sequence: TGTGCCAGCAGCTTAGAACCCCTAGCGGGGAGTCAAGATACGCAGTATTTT. The V and J genes are TRBV7-4 and TRBJ2-3; 9 bases agree with TRBD2. CDR1 is SGHVT, CDR2 SQSDAQ, per germline. The length of the CDR3 is 17 residues. Trimming at V came to 1 base and at J to 5 bases, leaving 10 bases not matched to a gene.